This TCR beta chain was sequenced during a study of T cell responses to AZD1222 COVID-19 vaccine. Germline values: CDR1 LNHDA, CDR2 SQIVND (reference sequence). The CDR3 totals 15 residues. V was pared by 4 bases and J by 4 bases, with 16 bases between. Points from the study as a whole: The donor cohort was predominantly white British with a female majority, and clonal diversity may have been underestimated. Scientists sampled the repertoires only once the peak T cell response had passed. The study found vaccine-associated CD4 TCRs spanning spike, dominant at 160-218 and 743-854.

Turning to this clone: Its antigen is not known.

The data were produced by immunoSEQ multiplex PCR, yet TCRdb's version contains in-frame clones alone and is incomplete. The table lists about 130,000 clones, roughly 86% of them singletons. J is TRBJ1-1 and V is TRBV19, with D perhaps TRBD1 (6 bases). The sample consisted of peripheral blood, taken on day 0 of AZD1222 vaccination. The receptor was derived from an adult in good health. DNA of the CDR3: TGTGCCAGTAGTAGAAGGACAGCCCTGGGCACTGAAGCTTTCTTT. Translation gives CASSRRTALGTEAFF. Supplemented by reference TRBV19 and TRBJ1-1, the full variable domain reads DGGITQSPKYLFRKEGQNVTLSCEQNLNHDAMYWYRQDPGQGLRLIYYSQIVNDFQKGDIAEGYSVSREKKESFPLTVTSAQKNPTAFYLCASSRRTALGTEAFFGQGTRLTVV.